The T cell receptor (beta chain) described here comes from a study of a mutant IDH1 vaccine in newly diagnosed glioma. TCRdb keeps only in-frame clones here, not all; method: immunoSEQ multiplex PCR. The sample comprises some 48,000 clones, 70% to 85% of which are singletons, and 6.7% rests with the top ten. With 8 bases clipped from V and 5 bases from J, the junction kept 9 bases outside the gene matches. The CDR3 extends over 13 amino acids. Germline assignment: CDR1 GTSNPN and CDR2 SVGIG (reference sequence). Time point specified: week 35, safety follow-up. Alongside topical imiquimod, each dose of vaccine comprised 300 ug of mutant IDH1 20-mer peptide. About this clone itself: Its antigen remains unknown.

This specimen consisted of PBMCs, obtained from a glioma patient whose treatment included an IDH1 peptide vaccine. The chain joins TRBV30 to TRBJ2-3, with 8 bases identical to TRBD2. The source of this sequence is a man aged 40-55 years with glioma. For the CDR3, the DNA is TGTGCCGTAAACCGGGAGGGAGGAGATACGCAGTATTTT. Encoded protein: CAVNREGGDTQYF.